Presented here are 32 T cell receptor beta chains from one specimen sequenced in a study of graft-versus-host responses after intestinal transplantation. No antigen has been identified for these receptors. Sequencing used immunoSEQ multiplex PCR; TCRdb keeps in-frame clones, though not all of them. The sample has roughly 120,000 clones; approximately 93% are singletons. Sequencing used unstimulated CD8+ T cells sorted from spleen or lymph node cells, obtained before transplant. All receptors come from a human donor who was the organ donor for an intestinal transplant.

Comments on this clone: A junction end diverges from the germline sequence, so it may reflect a read error. CDR3 residues: CASSYSDRSYNSPLHF. The CDR3 DNA follows: TGCGCCAGCAGTTACTCCGACAGGTCTTATAATTCACCCCTCCACTTT. This sequence joins TRBV6-5 and TRBJ1-6; TRBD1 might be the D (6 bases). The CDR3 is 16 amino acids. The V gene's germline CDR1 is MNHEY and CDR2 SVGAGI.

The V call is TRBV19, the J call TRBJ1-5, with D possibly matching TRBD1 (6 bases). V shed 7 bases and J shed 5 bases, with 18 bases lying between them. Looked up from germline, CDR1 is LNHDA and CDR2 is SQIVND (reference sequence). This CDR3 is 15 amino acids long. The CDR3 region has the DNA TGTGCCAGTAACCCCTACAGGGAAAGAGATCAGCCCCAGCATTTT. This translates into CASNPYRERDQPQHF.

The chain carries TRBV19 and TRBJ2-7; D gene unclear. Trimming took off 6 bases at V and 4 bases at J, with 7 bases between the two ends. CDR1 and CDR2 from the germline V gene are LNHDA and SQIVND (reference sequence). The CDR3 loop spans 11 amino acids. CDR3 coding DNA: TGTGCCAGTAGCGGTGTGTACGAGCAGTACTTC. This sequence encodes CASSGVYEQYF. Using reference TRBV19 and TRBJ2-7 for the parts outside the CDR3, the full variable domain is DGGITQSPKYLFRKEGQNVTLSCEQNLNHDAMYWYRQDPGQGLRLIYYSQIVNDFQKGDIAEGYSVSREKKESFPLTVTSAQKNPTAFYLCASSGVYEQYFGPGTRLTVT.

The chain carries TRBV2 and TRBJ2-2; D could derive from TRBD1 or TRBD2 (5 bases each). The V gene lost 10 bases and the J gene lost 1 base, with 13 bases spanning the gap. The V gene's germline CDR1 is SNHLY and CDR2 FYNNEI. The CDR3 loop spans 14 amino acids. The CDR3 coding sequence is TGTGCCACTGACGGGACGAAGAACACCGGGGAGCTGTTTTTT. Translating gives CATDGTKNTGELFF.

The chain employs TRBV28 and TRBJ1-5; D not resolved. Trimming shortened V by 5 bases and J by 1 base, and 15 bases separated the two germline ends. The CDR3 consists of 16 residues. The V gene's germline CDR1 is MDHEN and CDR2 SYDVKM. The CDR3 sequence: CASSALLGRSNQPQHF. The CDR3 DNA is TGTGCCAGCAGTGCCCTCCTGGGGAGGAGCAATCAGCCCCAGCATTTT.

This rearrangement joins TRBV6-6 to TRBJ2-1; D is perhaps TRBD1 (6 bases). V lost 10 bases to trimming and J lost 3 bases, with 13 bases between them. The germline gives CDR1 MNHNY, CDR2 SVGAGI (reference sequence). The CDR3 extends over 13 amino acids. CDR3 in amino acids: CAIHDRNYNEQFF. The CDR3 DNA reads as TGTGCCATTCACGACAGGAACTACAATGAGCAGTTCTTC.

This clone showed up just a few times. The chain couples TRBV10-3 to TRBJ1-2; the D is unclear. Germline V lookup: CDR1 ENHRY, CDR2 SYGVKD. There are 11 residues in the CDR3. The V end was cut by 3 bases, the J end by 2 bases, with 1 base between. CDR3 bases: TGTGCCATCAGTGACAACTATGGCTACACCTTC. Translating it yields CAISDNYGYTF.

J is TRBJ2-7 and V is TRBV21-1; TRBD2, the table's D call, lacks a check against the DNA. TRBV21-1 represents a pseudogene. CDR3 size: 19 residues. As DNA, the CDR3 is TGTGCCAGCAGCAAAGCTTGGCCTTCCTTGGGGGGGTTTCGATACGAGCAGTACTTC. The encoded protein is CASSKAWPSLGGFRYEQYF.

This clone showed up just once. The V call is TRBV6-5, the J call TRBJ1-4; 7 bases agree with TRBD1. Germline trimming cut 6 bases from V and 8 bases from J; bases unmatched to any gene: 9. The CDR3 is 14 amino acids. Looked up from germline, CDR1 is MNHEY and CDR2 is SVGAGI. This CDR3 reads CASRRQGGREKLFF. The CDR3, as DNA: TGTGCCAGCAGGAGACAGGGTGGGCGAGAAAAACTGTTTTTT.

The chain uses TRBV19 and TRBJ2-2, with D possibly matching TRBD2 (6 bases). Per the germline V gene, CDR1 is LNHDA and CDR2 is SQIVND (reference sequence). The CDR3 runs 13 residues. V lost 3 bases and J lost 6, with 8 bases in between. The CDR3 region is CASSIGGAGELFF. The DNA of the CDR3 is TGTGCCAGTAGTATTGGCGGGGCCGGGGAGCTGTTTTTT.

The V call is TRBV7-6, the J call TRBJ2-3; 7 bases map to TRBD2. The V gene end was trimmed by 3 bases and the J gene end by 1 base; junction bases not matched to a gene: 1. This CDR3 spans 14 amino acids. The germline V gene has CDR1 SGHVS and CDR2 FNYEAQ. CDR3 loop: CASSFTSGTDTQYF. As DNA, the CDR3 is TGTGCCAGCAGCTTTACTAGCGGCACAGATACGCAGTATTTT. The full variable domain, in which reference TRBV7-6 and TRBJ2-3 provide the parts outside the CDR3, is GAGVSQSPRYKVTKRGQDVALRCDPISGHVSLYWYRQALGQGPEFLTYFNYEAQQDKSGLPNDRFSAERPEGSISTLTIQRTEQRDSAMYRCASSFTSGTDTQYFGPGTRLTVL.

This sequence joins TRBV6-4 and TRBJ2-7, with D unclear. This CDR3 is built from 14 residues. The germline V gene encodes CDR1 MRHNA and CDR2 SNTAGT. V lost 7 bases and J 0 bases, leaving 13 bases between the germline ends. The CDR3 protein is CASKATPISYEQYF. The CDR3 DNA reads as TGTGCCAGCAAAGCGACTCCTATCTCCTACGAGCAGTACTTC.

As regards this clone: Other DNA sequences in this specimen translate into the identical CDR3. The chain joins TRBV5-1 to TRBJ2-1, with D tentatively TRBD1 (6 bases). The germline V gene encodes CDR1 SGHRS and CDR2 YFSETQ. V was cut by 6 bases and J by 6 bases, with 16 bases left in between. The CDR3 has 14 residues. The CDR3 DNA is TGCGCCAGCATGCATGTGTTCAGGGGCAATGAGCAGTTCTTC. Translating gives CASMHVFRGNEQFF.

The V and J genes are TRBV30 and TRBJ2-7, with D perhaps being TRBD1 or TRBD2 (6 bases each). The CDR3 contains 13 residues. Deletions cut 5 bases from V and 5 bases from J, with 16 bases between. From germline, CDR1 is GTSNPN and CDR2 SVGIG (reference sequence). CDR3 DNA: TGTGCCTGGTCGGACAGTGGGGGGCACGAGCAGTACTTC. This sequence encodes CAWSDSGGHEQYF.

The V gene is TRBV28, the J gene TRBJ2-1, with 8 bases matching TRBD1. CDR1 and CDR2 from the germline V gene are MDHEN and SYDVKM. The CDR3 runs to 12 residues. With V trimmed by 6 bases and J by 10 bases, 5 bases remained unmatched. CDR3 loop: CASRPGGQEQFF. DNA of the CDR3: TGTGCCAGCAGACCAGGGGGCCAGGAGCAGTTCTTC.

This clone was observed a handful of times. This chain links TRBV7-2 with TRBJ2-2; D unresolved. The germline V gene encodes CDR1 SGHTA and CDR2 FQGNSA. The ends were cut back, 1 base at V and 0 bases at J, with 12 bases in the middle. There are 17 residues in the CDR3. The DNA of the CDR3 is TGTGCCAGCAGCTTAGGGCGCCTTTTCGCGAACACCGGGGAGCTGTTTTTT. Translating it yields CASSLGRLFANTGELFF.

The rearrangement uses TRBV19 and TRBJ2-3, with 10 bases that match TRBD2. Germline-derived CDR1 and CDR2 are LNHDA and SQIVND (reference sequence). Trimming at V came to 7 bases and at J to 1 base, leaving 5 bases not matched to a gene. This CDR3 has 15 amino acids. This CDR3 is CASTIGTSGTDTQYF. The CDR3 DNA reads TGTGCCAGTACCATCGGGACTAGCGGCACAGATACGCAGTATTTT.

This clone was seen only a few times. The V gene is TRBV16, the J gene TRBJ2-1; 9 positions agree with TRBD1. V gave up 3 bases and J gave up 7 bases; unmatched junction bases: 1. Germline-derived CDR1 and CDR2 are KGHSY and FQNENV. The CDR3 is 13 amino acids. The CDR3 coding sequence is TGTGCCAGCAGCCACGGACAGGGGAATGAGCAGTTCTTC. Amino acid sequence: CASSHGQGNEQFF.

This chain connects TRBV7-9 to TRBJ1-4; TRBD1 aligns across 12 bases. V was clipped by 1 base and J by 6 bases; unmatched bases: 3. The V gene's germline CDR1 is SEHNR and CDR2 FQNEAQ (reference sequence). This CDR3 is built from 16 residues. CDR3 sequence reads: CASSLERDRGHEKLFF. CDR3 nucleotide sequence: TGTGCCAGCAGCTTAGAACGGGACAGGGGGCATGAAAAACTGTTTTTT.

This chain uses TRBV6-5 with TRBJ1-1; no clear D gene. CDR1 and CDR2 (germline): MNHEY, SVGAGI. The CDR3 length is 12 residues. V gave up 11 bases and J gave up 0 bases, with 10 bases separating them. This CDR3 reads CASRPVNTEAFF. CDR3 in DNA: TGTGCCTCCCGGCCCGTGAACACTGAAGCTTTCTTT.

The CDR3 loop reads CASSYATEGYEQYF. CDR3 nucleotides: TGTGCCAGCAGTTACGCTACAGAGGGCTACGAGCAGTACTTC. The chain joins TRBV6-5 to TRBJ2-7; a weak D match, TRBD2 (5 bases). In germline, CDR1 is MNHEY, CDR2 SVGAGI. There are 14 residues in the CDR3. V dropped 2 bases and J dropped 3 bases, with 11 bases sitting between them.

The chain is built from TRBV4-3 and TRBJ2-5, with D unclear. Germline values: CDR1 LGHNA, CDR2 YSLEER. Trimming pared 0 bases from V and 5 bases from J, leaving 7 bases between. CDR3 length: 13 residues. This CDR3 is CASSQDTWETQYF. CDR3 nucleotide sequence: TGCGCCAGCAGCCAAGATACGTGGGAGACCCAGTACTTC.

The CDR3 region has the DNA TGTGCCAGCAGTTACACGGAAACAGATACGCAGTATTTT. This codes for CASSYTETDTQYF. V is TRBV6-5 and J is TRBJ2-3; D remains unclear. Trimming removed 2 bases at V and 3 bases at J, with 6 bases between. The CDR3 is 13 residues long. Germline CDR1 MNHEY, CDR2 SVGAGI.

V is TRBV7-2 and J is TRBJ2-1; D gene ambiguous. Trimming took off 1 base at V and 3 bases at J, with 19 bases between the two ends. Germline assignment: CDR1 SGHTA and CDR2 FQGNSA. CDR3 length: 18 residues. CDR3 loop: CASSLVSGLLNDYNEQFF. The CDR3, as DNA: TGTGCCAGCAGCTTAGTATCGGGCCTCCTGAACGACTACAATGAGCAGTTCTTC. The entire variable domain, with the rest obtained from reference TRBV7-2 and TRBJ2-1, is as follows: GAGVSQSPSNKVTEKGKDVELRCDPISGHTALYWYRQSLGQGLEFLIYFQGNSAPDKSGLPSDRFSAERTGGSVSTLTIQRTQQEDSAVYLCASSLVSGLLNDYNEQFFGPGTRLTVL.

This chain connects TRBV27 to TRBJ1-2; D remains ambiguous. CDR1 is MNHEY, CDR2 SMNVEV, per germline (reference sequence). There are 13 residues in the CDR3. The germline V and J ends were trimmed by 5 bases and 8 bases, with 15 bases remaining between them. The DNA for the CDR3 is TGTGCCAGCAGTGAGACGGCGGCCTACGGCTACACCTTC. Its translation is CASSETAAYGYTF.

This clone has only one observation. CDR3 coding DNA: TGTGCCAGCAGTTCTCGGACTAGCGGGGGCTACGAGCAGTACTTC. Amino acid sequence: CASSSRTSGGYEQYF. V and J are TRBV27 and TRBJ2-7; 13 bases map to TRBD2. This CDR3 has 15 residues. Germline V gives CDR1 MNHEY, CDR2 SMNVEV (reference sequence). J gave up 3 bases and V 4 bases, and 3 bases lay outside the gene matches.

CDR3 protein: CASGPYGGNTIYF. In DNA, the CDR3 is TGTGCTAGTGGTCCCTATGGCGGAAACACCATATATTTT. V is TRBV12-5 and J is TRBJ1-3; the D is unclear. This CDR3 spans 13 amino acids. V lost 5 bases to trimming and J lost 4 bases, with 9 bases between them. Germline CDR1 is LGHNT and CDR2 is FRNRAP.

This clone was detected only once. The chain uses TRBV19 and TRBJ2-1; unclear D gene. CDR3 length: 12 residues. Trimming took off 7 bases at V and 8 bases at J, with 12 bases between the two ends. Looked up from germline, CDR1 is LNHDA and CDR2 is SQIVND (reference sequence). In DNA, the CDR3 is TGTGCCAGTACCCCCGGTAAGCATGAGCAGTTCTTC. As protein: CASTPGKHEQFF.

This clone turned up a few times. The CDR3 nucleotides are TGTGCCAGCCAGGATCCAGCGGCCTACGAGCAGTACTTC. Protein sequence: CASQDPAAYEQYF. This chain joins TRBV10-3 and TRBJ2-7; perhaps TRBD2 as D (5 bases). The CDR3 is 13 residues long. Germline CDR1 is ENHRY and CDR2 is SYGVKD. Trimming took off 10 bases at V and 2 bases at J, with 15 bases between the two ends.

CDR3 bases: TGCGCCAGCAGCTTGGCCGCGGCTCTTTATCGAGCAGATTACAATGAGCAGTTCTTC. Its translation is CASSLAAALYRADYNEQFF. The V and J genes are TRBV5-1 and TRBJ2-1, with unresolved D. The ends were cut back, 0 bases at V and 4 bases at J, with 23 bases in the middle. Germline CDR1 SGHRS, CDR2 YFSETQ. There are 19 residues in the CDR3.

The chain carries TRBV27 and TRBJ2-2, with 10 bases identical to TRBD2. With 2 bases clipped from V and 5 bases from J, the junction kept 5 bases outside the gene matches. This CDR3 is built from 16 residues. Germline V gives CDR1 MNHEY, CDR2 SMNVEV (reference sequence). This CDR3 reads CASSLGLAGVTGELFF. DNA of the CDR3: TGTGCCAGCAGTTTAGGGCTAGCGGGAGTGACCGGGGAGCTGTTTTTT.

The chain carries TRBV28 and TRBJ1-1, with unresolved D. The CDR3 spans 12 residues. The germline V and J ends were trimmed by 1 base and 11 bases, with 11 bases remaining between them. Per the germline V gene, CDR1 is MDHEN and CDR2 is SYDVKM. CDR3 DNA sequence: TGTGCCAGCAGTTTATTTAAGGGAGATGCTTTCTTT. It translates to CASSLFKGDAFF.